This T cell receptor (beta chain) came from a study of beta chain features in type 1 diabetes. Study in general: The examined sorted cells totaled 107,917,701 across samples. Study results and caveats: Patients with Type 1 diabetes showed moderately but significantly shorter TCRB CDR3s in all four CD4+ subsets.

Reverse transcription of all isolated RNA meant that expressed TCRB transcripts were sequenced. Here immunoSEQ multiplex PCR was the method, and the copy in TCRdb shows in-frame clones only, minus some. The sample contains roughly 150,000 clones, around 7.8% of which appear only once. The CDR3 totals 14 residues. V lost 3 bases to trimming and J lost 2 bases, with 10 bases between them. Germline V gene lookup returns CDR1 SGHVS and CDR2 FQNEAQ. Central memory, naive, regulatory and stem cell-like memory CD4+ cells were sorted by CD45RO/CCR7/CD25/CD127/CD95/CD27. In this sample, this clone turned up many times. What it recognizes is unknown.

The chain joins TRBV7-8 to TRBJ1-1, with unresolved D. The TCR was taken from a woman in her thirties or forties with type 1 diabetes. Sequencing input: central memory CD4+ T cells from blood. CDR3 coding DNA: TGTGCCAGCAGCTTCAGCGGGATAAACACTGAAGCTTTCTTT. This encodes CASSFSGINTEAFF. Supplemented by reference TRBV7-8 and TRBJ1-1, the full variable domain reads GAGVSQSPRYKVAKRGQDVALRCDPISGHVSLFWYQQALGQGPEFLTYFQNEAQLDKSGLPSDRFFAERPEGSVSTLKIQRTQQEDSAVYLCASSFSGINTEAFFGQGTRLTVV.